One sample yielded the 9 T cell receptor beta chains listed below, sequenced in a study of regulatory T cells in long-lasting Graves disease. With iRepertoire HTBI primers and Arm-PCR of CDR3 regions, TCR beta libraries were built. TCRdb reprocessed the multiplex PCR reads via MiXCR and lists one record per CDR3 protein. Here the sample spans 350,000 to 450,000 distinct CDR3 sequences, 15% being singletons. Stated time point: newly diagnosed GD, antithyroid drugs for less than 3 months. Isolated PBMC RNA provided the starting material for the TCR library. This sample also appeared in a second study, on T cells in Graves' hyperthyroidism and ophthalmopathy.

Sample: peripheral blood mononuclear cells (PBMCs), taken at new diagnosis, from a patient treated with antithyroid drugs. The receptors originated from a woman in her 40s with Graves disease.

This clonotype was detected ten times or more. CDR3 nucleotide sequence: TGTGCCAGCAGCTTAGGGAGGACAGGCTACGAGCAGTACTTC. Amino acids: CASSLGRTGYEQYF. This rearrangement joins TRBV11-3 to TRBJ2-7; 7 bases match TRBD1. Germline CDR1 and CDR2: SGHNT and YENEEA. The ends lost 1 base at V and 3 bases at J; junction bases unmatched: 3. This CDR3 has 14 residues.

This clonotype has at least ten counts. This rearrangement joins TRBV28 to TRBJ1-5; D gene unclear. The germline gives CDR1 MDHEN, CDR2 SYDVKM. Trimming took off 7 bases at V and 1 base at J, with 8 bases between the two ends. The CDR3 sequence is 13 residues long. The CDR3 sequence is CASTWESNQPQHF. In nucleotides, the CDR3 is TGTGCCAGCACCTGGGAGAGCAATCAGCCCCAGCATTTT.

V usage is TRBV18 and J usage is TRBJ2-3, with a tentative D call TRBD1 (6 bases). Germline V gives CDR1 KGHSH, CDR2 LQKENI. V lost 2 bases and J lost 0, with 9 bases in between. The CDR3 totals 15 residues. DNA of the CDR3: TGTGCCAGCTCACCAAGGGACATTAGCACAGATACGCAGTATTTT. Translated: CASSPRDISTDTQYF.

This clonotype was observed at least ten times. CDR3 in amino acids: CASRGGTSGEWDEQFF. The CDR3 DNA sequence: TGTGCCAGCAGGGGGGGGACTAGCGGGGAGTGGGATGAGCAGTTCTTC. This chain connects TRBV28 to TRBJ2-1; 13 bases line up with TRBD2. The J segment lost 8 bases and the V segment lost 6 bases, leaving 10 bases of the junction unmatched. Germline V CDR1 and CDR2: MDHEN, SYDVKM. There are 16 residues in the CDR3.

This clonotype was observed at least ten times. The chain combines TRBV6-5 with TRBJ2-5; D is perhaps TRBD1 (6 bases). Germline CDR1 and CDR2: MNHEY and SVGAGI. The CDR3 extends over 15 amino acids. Trimming shortened V by 0 bases and J by 5 bases, and 13 bases separated the two germline ends. The CDR3 region is CASSYSGAGLETQYF. The CDR3, as DNA: TGTGCCAGCAGTTACTCGGGGGCTGGGCTTGAGACCCAGTACTTC.

This clonotype was seen many times. The chain's CDR3 is CASSLFDPTGIPPGANVLTF. In DNA, the CDR3 is TGTGCCAGCAGTTTATTTGACCCGACAGGGATCCCACCTGGGGCCAACGTCCTGACTTTC. V usage is TRBV27 and J usage is TRBJ2-6; 7 nucleotides agree with TRBD1. V was pared by 1 base and J by 2 bases, with 14 bases of the junction left unmatched. Looked up from germline, CDR1 is MNHEY and CDR2 is SMNVEV (reference sequence). The CDR3 length is 20 residues.

This clonotype has a count of ten or more. The rearrangement uses TRBV20-1 and TRBJ2-3, with D unresolved. Trimming removed 1 base from V and 2 bases from J, with 7 bases in between. CDR3 size: 13 residues. CDR1 DFQATT and CDR2 SNEGSKA come from the germline V gene (reference sequence). The CDR3 region has the DNA TGCAGTGCTAGAGGTCAGAACACAGATACGCAGTATTTT. Translating it yields CSARGQNTDTQYF.

Notes on this clonotype: This may stem from a read error, because a much larger clone lies one nucleotide away. V is TRBV2 and J is TRBJ1-5; TRBD1 agrees at 8 bases. The germline CDR1 and CDR2 sequences are SNHLY and FYNNEI. J gave up 4 bases and V 4 bases, and 9 bases lay outside the gene matches. The CDR3 is 16 residues long. The CDR3 nucleotides are TGTGCCAGCAGTGGAATGGCGGGACAGGAGAATCAGCCCCAGCATTTT. It specifies CASSGMAGQENQPQHF.

This clonotype was seen only a few times. V usage is TRBV19 and J usage is TRBJ1-2, with 7 bases aligning to TRBD1. V dropped 3 bases and J dropped 4; count of bases not matched to a gene: 8. Looked up from germline, CDR1 is LNHDA and CDR2 is SQIVND (reference sequence). This CDR3 is 15 amino acids long. The CDR3: CASSISSGTVYGYTF. DNA for the CDR3: TGTGCCAGTAGTATCTCCTCCGGGACAGTCTATGGCTACACCTTC.